This TCR beta chain derives from a study of preoperative IRX-2 immunotherapy in early breast cancer. Sequenced by immunoSEQ multiplex PCR; TCRdb stores in-frame clones only, minus some. The data contain roughly 99,000 clones, roughly 90% of them singletons. Regarding treatment: preoperative locoregional IRX-2 cytokine immunotherapy. CDR1 MNHGY and CDR2 SAAAGT come from the germline V gene. This CDR3 region has 13 residues. V shed 8 bases, J shed 2 bases, and the junction held 3 bases outside the gene matches. The clonotype comes from a human donor with breast cancer. The V call is TRBV6-8, the J call TRBJ2-7, with 10 bases that match TRBD1. The material was tumor tissue, obtained after IRX-2 immunotherapy. The CDR3 DNA follows: TGTGCCAGCGGGACAGGGGTCACCTACGAGCAGTACTTC. Translation gives CASGTGVTYEQYF.